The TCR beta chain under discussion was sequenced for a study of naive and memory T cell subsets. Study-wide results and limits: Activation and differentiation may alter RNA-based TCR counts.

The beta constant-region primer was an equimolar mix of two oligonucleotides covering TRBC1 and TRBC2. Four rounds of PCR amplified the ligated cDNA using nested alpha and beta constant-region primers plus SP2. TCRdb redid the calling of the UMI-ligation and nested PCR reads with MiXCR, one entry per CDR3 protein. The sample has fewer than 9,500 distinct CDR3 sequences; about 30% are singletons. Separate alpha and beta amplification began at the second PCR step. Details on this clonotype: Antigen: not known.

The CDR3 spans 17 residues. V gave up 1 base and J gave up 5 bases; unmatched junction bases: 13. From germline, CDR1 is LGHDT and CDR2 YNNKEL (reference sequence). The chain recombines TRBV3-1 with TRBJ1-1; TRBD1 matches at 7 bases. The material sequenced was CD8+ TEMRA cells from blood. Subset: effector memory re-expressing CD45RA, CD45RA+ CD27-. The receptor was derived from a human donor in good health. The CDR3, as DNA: TGTGCCAGCAGCCAAGGGCGTCTTAAGACAGGGAAAACTGAAGCTTTCTTT. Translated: CASSQGRLKTGKTEAFF.